This T cell receptor beta chain emerged from a study of blood T cells in healthy people across ages. Overall study context: Template switching recovered approximately one barcoded beta molecule for every two T cells. Overall study results and limits: Strongly correlated with naive T cell percentage was TCR beta diversity.

With a J-beta primer mix and a sample-barcoded 5' primer, a second PCR ran about 6 to 11 cycles. TCRdb used MiXCR to reprocess the 5' RACE reads, holding one entry per CDR3 protein. The table lists 1.5 million to 2 million distinct CDR3 sequences, 34% of them singletons. Trimming removed 5 bases at V and 1 base at J, with 15 bases between. The CDR3 consists of 15 residues. CDR1 and CDR2 from the germline V gene are MDHEN and SYDVKM. Only a few counts were recorded for this clonotype. The target antigen is unknown. Source material: blood. The chain uses TRBV28 and TRBJ2-7, with D possibly TRBD1 on 6 matching bases. This TCR derives from a woman between 25 and 40 years old in good health. For the CDR3, the DNA is TGTGCCAGCAGTCACGGGACATTCTCTTCCTACGAGCAGTACTTC. The encoded protein is CASSHGTFSSYEQYF.